Here is one T cell receptor (beta chain) with its context. Using its own MiXCR run on the 5' RACE reads, TCRdb lists one record per CDR3 protein. Of about 890,000 distinct CDR3 sequences detected, roughly an eighth appear once; the ten largest clones hold about 1.5%. The data stem from a study of identical twins. Trimming stripped 0 bases from V and 2 bases from J, with 18 bases between. The germline V gene encodes CDR1 SGHDT and CDR2 YYEEEE. CDR3 length: 17 amino acids. These data were also reused for a study on yellow fever vaccine responses in identical twins.

The origin of this receptor is a young woman in good health. V is TRBV5-6 and J is TRBJ2-7, with a weak D call TRBD1 (6 bases). Sequencing used PBMCs. DNA for the CDR3: TGTGCCAGCAGCTTGGCCGGATTCGGGACACCCGCCTACGAGCAGTACTTC. Protein: CASSLAGFGTPAYEQYF.